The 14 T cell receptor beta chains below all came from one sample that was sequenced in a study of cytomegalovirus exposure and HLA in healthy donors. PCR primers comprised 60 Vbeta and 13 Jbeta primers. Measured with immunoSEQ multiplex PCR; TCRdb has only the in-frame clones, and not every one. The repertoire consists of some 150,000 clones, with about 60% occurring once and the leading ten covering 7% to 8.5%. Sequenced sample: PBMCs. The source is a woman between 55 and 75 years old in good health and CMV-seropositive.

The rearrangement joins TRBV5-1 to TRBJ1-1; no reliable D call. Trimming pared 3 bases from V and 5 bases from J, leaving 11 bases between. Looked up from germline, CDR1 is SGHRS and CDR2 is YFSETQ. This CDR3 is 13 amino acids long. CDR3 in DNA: TGCGCCAGCAGCTCGGGTTCGGAGACTGAAGCTTTCTTT. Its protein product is CASSSGSETEAFF.

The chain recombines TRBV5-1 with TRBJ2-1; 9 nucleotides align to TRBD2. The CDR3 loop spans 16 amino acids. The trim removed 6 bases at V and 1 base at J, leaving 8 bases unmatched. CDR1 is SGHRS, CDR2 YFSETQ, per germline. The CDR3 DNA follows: TGCGCCAGCAATTTTATAGCGGGAGCGTCCTACAATGAGCAGTTCTTC. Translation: CASNFIAGASYNEQFF.

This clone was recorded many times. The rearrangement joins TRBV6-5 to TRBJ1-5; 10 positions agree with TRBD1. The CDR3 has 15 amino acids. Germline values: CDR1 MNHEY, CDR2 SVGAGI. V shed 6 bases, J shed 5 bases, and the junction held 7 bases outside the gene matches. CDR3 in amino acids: CASSKTGGSHQPQHF. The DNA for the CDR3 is TGTGCCAGCAGCAAGACAGGGGGCTCCCATCAGCCCCAGCATTTT.

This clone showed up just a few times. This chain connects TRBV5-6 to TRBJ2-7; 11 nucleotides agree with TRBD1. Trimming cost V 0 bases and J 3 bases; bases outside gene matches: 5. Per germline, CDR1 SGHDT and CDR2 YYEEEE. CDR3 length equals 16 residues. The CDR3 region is CASSLEGTGGGYEQYF. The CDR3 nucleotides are TGTGCCAGCAGCTTGGAAGGGACAGGGGGTGGCTACGAGCAGTACTTC.

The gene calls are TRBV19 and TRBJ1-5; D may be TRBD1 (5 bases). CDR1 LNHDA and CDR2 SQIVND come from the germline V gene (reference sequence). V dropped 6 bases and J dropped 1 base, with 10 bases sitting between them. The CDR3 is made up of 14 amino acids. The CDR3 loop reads CASRTDSSNQPQHF. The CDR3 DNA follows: TGTGCCAGTAGAACAGACAGCAGCAATCAGCCCCAGCATTTT.

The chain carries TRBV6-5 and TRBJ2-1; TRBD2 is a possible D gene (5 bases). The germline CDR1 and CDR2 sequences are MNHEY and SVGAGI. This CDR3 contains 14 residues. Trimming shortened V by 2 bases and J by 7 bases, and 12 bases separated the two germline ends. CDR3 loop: CASSYRSAANEQFF. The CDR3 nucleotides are TGTGCCAGCAGTTACCGTAGCGCGGCAAATGAGCAGTTCTTC.

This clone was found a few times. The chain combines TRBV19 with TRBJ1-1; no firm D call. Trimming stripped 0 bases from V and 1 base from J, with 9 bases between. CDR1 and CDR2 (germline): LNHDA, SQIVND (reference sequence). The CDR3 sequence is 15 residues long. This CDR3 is CASSIDIAGNTEAFF. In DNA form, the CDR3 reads TGTGCCAGTAGTATAGATATTGCAGGGAACACTGAAGCTTTCTTT.

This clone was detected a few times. In nucleotides, the CDR3 is TGTGCCAGCAGCTTAGGCGGGAGCGGCGAGACCCAGTACTTC. Protein sequence: CASSLGGSGETQYF. The chain links TRBV7-3 to TRBJ2-5; 7 nucleotides align to TRBD2. CDR3 length: 14 residues. After removal of 2 bases from V and 5 bases from J, the junction contained 5 bases not matched to a gene. CDR1 is SGHTA, CDR2 FQGTGA, per germline.

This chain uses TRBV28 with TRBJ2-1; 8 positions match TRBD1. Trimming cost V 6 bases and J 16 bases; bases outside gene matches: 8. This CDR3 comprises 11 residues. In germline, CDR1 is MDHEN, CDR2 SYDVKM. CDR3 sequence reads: CASSHQGADFF. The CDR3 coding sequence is TGTGCCAGCAGCCACCAGGGGGCCGATTTCTTC.

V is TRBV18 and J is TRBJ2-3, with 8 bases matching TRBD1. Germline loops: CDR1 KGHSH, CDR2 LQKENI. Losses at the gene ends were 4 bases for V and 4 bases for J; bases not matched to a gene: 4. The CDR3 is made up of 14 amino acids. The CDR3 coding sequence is TGTGCCAGCTCACAGGACAGGGTTGCAGATACGCAGTATTTT. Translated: CASSQDRVADTQYF.

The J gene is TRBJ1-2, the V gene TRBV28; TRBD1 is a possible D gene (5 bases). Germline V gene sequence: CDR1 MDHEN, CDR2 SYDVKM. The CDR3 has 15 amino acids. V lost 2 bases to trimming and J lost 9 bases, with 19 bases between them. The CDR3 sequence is CASSLAAGRVGSYTF. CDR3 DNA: TGTGCCAGCAGTTTAGCGGCAGGGAGGGTCGGGAGCTACACCTTC.

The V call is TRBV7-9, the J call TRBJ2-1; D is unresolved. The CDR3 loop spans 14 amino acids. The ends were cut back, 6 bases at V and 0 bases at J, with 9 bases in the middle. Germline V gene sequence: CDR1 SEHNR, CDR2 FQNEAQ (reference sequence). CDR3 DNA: TGTGCCAGCAGTTCTCGGAGCTCCTACAATGAGCAGTTCTTC. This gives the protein CASSSRSSYNEQFF. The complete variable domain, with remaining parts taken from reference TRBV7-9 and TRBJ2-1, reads DTGVSQNPRHKITKRGQNVTFRCDPISEHNRLYWYRQTLGQGPEFLTYFQNEAQLEKSRLLSDRFSAERPKGSFSTLEIQRTEQGDSAMYLCASSSRSSYNEQFFGPGTRLTVL.

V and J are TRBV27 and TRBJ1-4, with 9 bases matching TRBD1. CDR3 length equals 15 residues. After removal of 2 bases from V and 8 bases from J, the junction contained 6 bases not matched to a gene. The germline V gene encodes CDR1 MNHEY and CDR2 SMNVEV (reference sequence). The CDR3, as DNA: TGTGCCAGCAGTTTACTGGGACAGGGTAGGGAAAAACTGTTTTTT. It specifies CASSLLGQGREKLFF.

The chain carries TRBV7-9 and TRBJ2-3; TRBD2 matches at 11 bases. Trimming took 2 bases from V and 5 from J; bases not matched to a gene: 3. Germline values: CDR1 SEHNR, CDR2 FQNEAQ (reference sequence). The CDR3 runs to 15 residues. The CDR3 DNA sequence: TGTGCCAGCAGCTTAACTAGCGGGAGTGGAGATACGCAGTATTTT. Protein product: CASSLTSGSGDTQYF. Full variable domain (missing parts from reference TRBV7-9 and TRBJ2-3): DTGVSQNPRHKITKRGQNVTFRCDPISEHNRLYWYRQTLGQGPEFLTYFQNEAQLEKSRLLSDRFSAERPKGSFSTLEIQRTEQGDSAMYLCASSLTSGSGDTQYFGPGTRLTVL.